This record covers a single TCR beta chain. No antigen is known for it. This entry comes from a study of cytomegalovirus exposure and HLA in healthy donors. Study findings and constraints: Researchers counted around 180 TCR beta chains as cytomegalovirus-associated.

Per the germline V gene, CDR1 is SQVTM and CDR2 is ANQGSEA. V dropped 5 bases and J dropped 0 bases, with 14 bases sitting between them. The length of the CDR3 is 14 residues. Measured with immunoSEQ multiplex PCR; TCRdb has only the in-frame clones, and not every one. Of around 69,000 clones listed, over 95% are singletons. The TCR sequence derives from a woman under 30 in good health and CMV-seropositive. Sequenced input: PBMCs. J is TRBJ2-7 and V is TRBV29-1; a weak D match, TRBD2 (5 bases). The CDR3 loop reads CSVRSSGSSYEQYF. DNA of the CDR3: TGCAGCGTTCGGTCTTCGGGGAGCTCCTACGAGCAGTACTTC.